The present T cell receptor (beta chain) was sequenced within a study of blood T cell repertoires in COVID-19. Study-level information: Nucleic acid was either cDNA or gDNA, and it came from T cells, B-cell-depleted T cells, or PBMCs.

Participants, about 18 to 90 years old, spanned some 23 US areas. Cohort placement rested on clinical history that participants reported themselves. This CDR3 region has 16 residues. The V and J ends lost 6 bases and 0 bases respectively, with 18 bases between them. Germline V gene sequence: CDR1 MNHEY, CDR2 SMNVEV (reference sequence). Original processing notes: Nucleated cell counts were estimated from reference gene primer amplification. TCRdb keeps only in-frame clones here, not all; method: immunoSEQ multiplex PCR. D and trimming come from the DNA, and the V and J calls and clone size come from that table. The table records 130,000 to 150,000 clones, over 80% of them present only once.

The chain joins TRBV27 to TRBJ2-7; D may be TRBD1 (6 bases). This clonotype originated in a woman between 45 and 60 years old who had been exposed to COVID-19. The sample was PBMCs or T cells enriched from blood (not recorded which). Here the CDR3 reads CASSRRGGSSSYEQYF. The CDR3 nucleotides read TGTGCCAGCAGCCGACGTGGGGGCAGCAGCTCCTACGAGCAGTACTTC.